Below are 9 T cell receptor beta chains sequenced from a single sample in a study of blood T cell repertoires in COVID-19. Measured with immunoSEQ multiplex PCR; TCRdb has only the in-frame clones, and not every one. Of tens of thousands of clones listed, roughly four fifths were seen once; the top ten hold about 6.3%. Sequencing input: peripheral blood. Every receptor here comes from a human donor in a cohort sampled during active COVID-19.

The V call is TRBV5-5, the J call TRBJ1-2; no firm D call. V shed 1 base and J shed 0 bases, with 10 bases lying between them. CDR3 length: 15 amino acids. Germline CDR1 SGHKS, CDR2 YYEKEE (reference sequence). The CDR3 DNA reads TGTGCCAGCAGCTTGTACCCAGGATCTAACTATGGCTACACCTTC. This encodes CASSLYPGSNYGYTF.

The sample holds one count of this clone. The chain joins TRBV2 to TRBJ2-7; tentatively, D is TRBD1 (6 bases). The length of the CDR3 is 13 residues. Trimming shortened V by 6 bases and J by 6 bases, and 15 bases separated the two germline ends. Germline CDR1 SNHLY, CDR2 FYNNEI. The CDR3 loop reads CASRLTRQAEQYF. CDR3 coding DNA: TGTGCCAGCAGGCTTACCCGACAGGCCGAGCAGTACTTC.

V gene TRBV11-1 combines with J gene TRBJ2-5, with TRBD2 matching 7 bases. V lost 6 bases and J lost 2; bases outside the gene matches: 6. Germline V gene lookup returns CDR1 SGHAT and CDR2 FQDESV (reference sequence). The CDR3 is made up of 14 amino acids. CDR3: CASRTSAVQETQYF. CDR3 bases: TGTGCCAGCAGAACTAGCGCGGTACAAGAGACCCAGTACTTC.

The chain combines TRBV11-2 with TRBJ2-1, with 9 bases that match TRBD1. CDR3 length: 15 residues. After removal of 3 bases from V and 8 bases from J, the junction contained 8 bases not matched to a gene. Germline-derived CDR1 and CDR2 are SGHAT and FQNNGV. This chain's CDR3 is CASSFRDRVSHEQFF. DNA of the CDR3: TGTGCCAGCAGCTTCCGGGACAGGGTATCACATGAGCAGTTCTTC. Together with reference TRBV11-2 and TRBJ2-1, the CDR3 gives the full variable domain: EAGVAQSPRYKIIEKRQSVAFWCNPISGHATLYWYQQILGQGPKLLIQFQNNGVVDDSQLPKDRFSAERLKGVDSTLKIQPAKLEDSAVYLCASSFRDRVSHEQFFGPGTRLTVL.

The V gene is TRBV30, the J gene TRBJ1-5, with 7 bases identical to TRBD1. The CDR3 is 17 amino acids. The junction had 16 bases not matched to a gene; V was cut back by 8 bases and J by 0 bases. Looked up from germline, CDR1 is GTSNPN and CDR2 is SVGIG (reference sequence). The CDR3 sequence is CARRDRVEFYSNQPQHF. CDR3 in DNA: TGTGCCCGCAGAGACAGGGTGGAATTTTATAGCAATCAGCCCCAGCATTTT.

The V call is TRBV6-5, the J call TRBJ1-2, with 10 bases identical to TRBD1. CDR3 length: 12 amino acids. The V and J ends lost 11 bases and 12 bases, in that order; junction bases with no gene match: 12. Germline V lookup: CDR1 MNHEY, CDR2 SVGAGI. The CDR3 loop is CAGRFGQGVNTF. Written as DNA, the CDR3 is TGTGCCGGCCGGTTCGGACAGGGGGTGAACACCTTC.

This chain joins TRBV5-1 and TRBJ1-4, with D perhaps matching TRBD1 (5 bases). The CDR3 is 14 residues long. The V gene's germline CDR1 is SGHRS and CDR2 YFSETQ. V lost 1 base and J lost 4, with 8 bases in between. The CDR3 loop is CASSLQGFNEKLFF. DNA of the CDR3: TGCGCCAGCAGCTTGCAGGGTTTTAATGAAAAACTGTTTTTT.

This clone showed up just once. The genes are TRBV7-6 and TRBJ1-5; D ambiguous. V shed 1 base and J shed 7 bases, with 14 bases lying between them. From germline, CDR1 is SGHVS and CDR2 FNYEAQ. The length of the CDR3 is 15 residues. For the CDR3, the DNA is TGTGCCAGCAGCTTAGACGCGGGGTTCGGACAGCCCCAGCATTTT. Its protein is CASSLDAGFGQPQHF.

The chain is built from TRBV19 and TRBJ1-3; D is ambiguous. Germline V CDR1 and CDR2: LNHDA, SQIVND (reference sequence). CDR3 length equals 16 residues. V gave up 2 bases and J gave up 0 bases, with 11 bases separating them. CDR3 sequence (DNA): TGTGCCAGTAGTATAACAGTTCAGAACTCTGGAAACACCATATATTTT. Its translation: CASSITVQNSGNTIYF.